The entry below describes one T cell receptor beta chain. The record originates from a study of technical replicates of blood from a handful of donors. Method: immunoSEQ multiplex PCR; TCRdb's copy keeps in-frame clones and lacks some. Of 50,000 to 70,000 clones listed, approximately 92% are singletons. The V end lost 1 base, the J end lost 6 bases, and 15 bases lay between the germline ends. The CDR3 has 15 amino acids. CDR1 and CDR2 (germline): LGHNA, YNFKEQ. The source material was PBMCs. V gene TRBV4-2 combines with J gene TRBJ1-2; possibly TRBD1 for D (6 bases). The TCR was taken from a human donor in good health. Some clones in this sample may be carry-over from other donors' samples. Written as DNA, the CDR3 is TGTGCCAGCAGCCAAGTGGGGGCGGTTTTAAATGGCTACACCTTC. It translates to CASSQVGAVLNGYTF.